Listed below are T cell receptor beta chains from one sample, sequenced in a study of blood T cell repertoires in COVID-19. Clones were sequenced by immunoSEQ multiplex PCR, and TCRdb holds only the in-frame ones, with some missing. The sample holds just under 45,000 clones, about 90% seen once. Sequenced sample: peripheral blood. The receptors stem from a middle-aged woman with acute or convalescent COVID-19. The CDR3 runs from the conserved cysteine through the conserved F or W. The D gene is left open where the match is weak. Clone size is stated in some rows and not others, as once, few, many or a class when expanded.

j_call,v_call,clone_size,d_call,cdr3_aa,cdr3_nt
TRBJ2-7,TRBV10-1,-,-,CASSPTTLGQGEQYF,TGCGCCAGCAGTCCAACGACTTTGGGACAAGGCGAGCAGTACTTC
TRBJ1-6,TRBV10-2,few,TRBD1,CASSDYRGNSPLHF,TGCGCCAGCAGTGATTACAGGGGTAATTCACCCCTCCACTTT
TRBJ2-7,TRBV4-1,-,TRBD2,CASSALVGLADDEQYF,TGCGCCAGCAGCGCCCTCGTTGGACTAGCTGACGACGAGCAGTACTTC
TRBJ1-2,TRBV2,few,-,CASSTITGPVGYTF,TGTGCCAGCAGCACCATCACAGGTCCGGTTGGCTACACCTTC
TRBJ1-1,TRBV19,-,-,CASSLGQGPYTEAFF,TGTGCCAGTAGTTTGGGGCAGGGGCCTTACACTGAAGCTTTCTTT
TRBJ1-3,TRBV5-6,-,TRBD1,CASSPGQGLSGNTIYF,TGTGCCAGCAGCCCGGGACAGGGCCTCTCTGGAAACACCATATATTTT
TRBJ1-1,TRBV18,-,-,CASSPEGLNTEAFF,TGTGCCAGCTCACCAGAGGGATTGAACACTGAAGCTTTCTTT
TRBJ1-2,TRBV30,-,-,CAWSVRRAYTF,TGTGCCTGGAGTGTTAGGCGGGCCTACACCTTC
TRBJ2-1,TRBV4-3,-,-,CASSFSGVHEQFF,TGCGCCAGCAGCTTCTCAGGGGTACATGAGCAGTTCTTC
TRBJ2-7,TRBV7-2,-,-,CASSLVVQYEQYF,TGTGCCAGCAGCTTAGTGGTTCAGTACGAGCAGTACTTC
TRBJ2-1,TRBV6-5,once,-,CASSQQGLPNNEQFF,TGTGCCAGCAGCCAACAGGGATTGCCAAACAATGAGCAGTTCTTC
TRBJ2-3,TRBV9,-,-,CASSARGGADTQYF,TGTGCCAGCAGCGCCAGAGGCGGGGCAGATACGCAGTATTTT
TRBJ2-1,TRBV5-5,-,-,CASSLGVRQSAYNEQFF,TGTGCCAGCAGCTTGGGGGTTAGACAGAGTGCCTACAATGAGCAGTTCTTC
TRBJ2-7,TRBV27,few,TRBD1,CASSSGQVYEQYF,TGTGCCAGCAGTTCGGGACAGGTCTACGAGCAGTACTTC
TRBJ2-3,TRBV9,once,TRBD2,CASSPFQGAGGTDTQYF,TGTGCCAGCAGCCCATTTCAGGGAGCGGGGGGCACAGATACGCAGTATTTT
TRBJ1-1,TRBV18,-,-,CASSPREDGTEAFF,TGTGCCAGCTCACCTAGGGAGGATGGCACTGAAGCTTTCTTT
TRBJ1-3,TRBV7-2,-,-,CASSYDNSGNTIYF,TGTGCCAGCAGCTACGACAACTCTGGAAACACCATATATTTT
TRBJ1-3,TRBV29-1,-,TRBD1,CSVEARGTGSGNTIYF,TGCAGCGTTGAAGCACGGGGGACAGGGTCTGGAAACACCATATATTTT
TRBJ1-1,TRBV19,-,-,CASSGIEGRERGAFF,TGTGCCAGTAGTGGGATAGAGGGCAGGGAGCGGGGGGCTTTCTTT
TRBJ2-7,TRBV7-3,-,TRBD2,CASSLSGPPYEQYF,TGTGCCAGCAGCCTTAGCGGGCCTCCTTACGAGCAGTACTTC
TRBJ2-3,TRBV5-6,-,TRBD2,CASSSGRRLDTDTQYF,TGTGCCAGCAGCAGCGGGAGACGACTTGACACAGATACGCAGTATTTT
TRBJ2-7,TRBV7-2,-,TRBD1,CASSRDRGPYEQYF,TGTGCCAGCAGCCGCGACAGGGGGCCTTACGAGCAGTACTTC
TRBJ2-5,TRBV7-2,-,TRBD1,CASSAGQGATETQYF,TGTGCCAGCAGCGCAGGACAGGGGGCAACGGAGACCCAGTACTTC
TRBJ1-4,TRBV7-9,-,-,CASSLIGGGVNEKLFF,TGTGCCAGCAGCTTAATCGGCGGAGGGGTTAATGAAAAACTGTTTTTT
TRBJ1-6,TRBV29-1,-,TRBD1,CSVGQGVGSPLHF,TGCAGCGTCGGACAGGGAGTAGGATCACCCCTCCACTTT
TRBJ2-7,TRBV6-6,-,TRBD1,CASRPGTGISYEQYF,TGTGCCAGCAGACCCGGGACAGGGATCTCCTACGAGCAGTACTTC
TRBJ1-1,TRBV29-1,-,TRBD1,CSVERGTAYTEAFF,TGCAGCGTTGAACGGGGGACAGCCTACACTGAAGCTTTCTTT
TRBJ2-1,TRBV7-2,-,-,CASSLAIDWEQFF,TGTGCCAGCAGCTTAGCTATAGACTGGGAGCAGTTCTTC
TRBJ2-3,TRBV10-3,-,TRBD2,CAISESSGGARDTQYF,TGTGCCATCAGTGAGTCGAGCGGGGGGGCCAGAGATACGCAGTATTTT
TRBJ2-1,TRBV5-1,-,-,CASSWGVGHNEQFF,TGCGCCAGCAGCTGGGGGGTTGGGCACAATGAGCAGTTCTTC
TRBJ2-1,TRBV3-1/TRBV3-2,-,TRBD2,CASSQEEGLAGFNSYNEQFF,TGTGCCAGCAGCCAAGAAGAGGGACTAGCGGGGTTCAACTCCTACAATGAGCAGTTCTTC
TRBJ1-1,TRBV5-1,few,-,CASSSGVWGSNTEAFF,TGCGCCAGCAGCTCGGGAGTCTGGGGGTCGAACACTGAAGCTTTCTTT
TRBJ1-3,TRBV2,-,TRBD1,CASSRDRVSGNTIYF,TGTGCCAGCAGTCGAGACAGGGTCTCTGGAAACACCATATATTTT
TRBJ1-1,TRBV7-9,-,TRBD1,CASSPRQGREAFF,TGTGCCAGCAGCCCGCGACAGGGGAGGGAAGCTTTCTTT
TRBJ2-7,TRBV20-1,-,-,CSASLPRQSSYEQYF,TGCAGTGCTAGTCTTCCGAGGCAGAGTTCTTACGAGCAGTACTTC
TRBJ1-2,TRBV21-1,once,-,CASSSPRAFNYGYTF,TGTGCCAGCAGCTCCCCGAGGGCTTTTAACTATGGCTACACCTTC
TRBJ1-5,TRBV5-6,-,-,CASSSTASNSNQPQHF,TGTGCCAGCAGTTCGACAGCTTCTAATAGCAATCAGCCCCAGCATTTT